Sequencing of this T cell receptor beta chain was carried out in a study of vaccination and CD4 T cells after COVID-19. Treatment given: approximately nine-day PBMC culture with coronavirus spike peptide pools or control peptides (ViraFEST assay). Sequenced with the Oncomine TCR Beta short-read assay was DNA taken from cultured CD4+ T cells. TCRdb re-analysed the PCR reads in MiXCR, keeping a single row per CDR3 protein. The sample holds approximately 16,000 distinct CDR3 sequences, over 60% seen once. In the case of this clonotype: The antigen is undetermined.

V was pared by 7 bases and J by 2 bases, with 11 bases of the junction left unmatched. The CDR3 contains 15 residues. Germline loops: CDR1 SQVTM, CDR2 ANQGSEA. This TCR came from a human donor who had recovered from COVID-19. Source material: CD4+ T cells from blood, cultured in vitro. This chain links TRBV29-1 with TRBJ2-3, with 8 positions matching TRBD1. CDR3 in DNA: TGCAGCGCCCTAGGGTGGCAGGGGGCCACAGATACGCAGTATTTT. Its translation: CSALGWQGATDTQYF.